A single sample is the source of the 11 T cell receptor beta chains below, sequenced in a study of blood T cell repertoires in COVID-19. The method was immunoSEQ multiplex PCR; TCRdb's version includes in-frame clones alone and lacks a portion of them. The sample lists fewer than 200,000 clones; 81% were seen once. Sequenced input: peripheral blood. The receptor source for this set is a woman older than 75 with COVID-19, enrolled during active disease.

V is TRBV6-1 and J is TRBJ1-4, with TRBD1 matching 8 bases. The germline V gene encodes CDR1 MNHNS and CDR2 SASEGT. The J segment lost 6 bases and the V segment lost 8 bases, leaving 11 bases of the junction unmatched. The CDR3 runs to 15 residues. CDR3 nucleotides: TGTGCCAGCCGATTCTCAGGGGGCTCGGATGAAAAACTGTTTTTT. This encodes CASRFSGGSDEKLFF.

The DNA of the CDR3 is TGTGCCAGCAGCTCCCGACAGGGGGCTTGGGAGACCCAGTACTTC. This gives the protein CASSSRQGAWETQYF. The rearrangement joins TRBV11-2 to TRBJ2-5, with TRBD1 identical over 10 bases. Unmatched junction bases numbered 7, after V lost 4 bases and J lost 5 bases. Germline loops: CDR1 SGHAT, CDR2 FQNNGV. The CDR3 totals 15 residues.

The CDR3 region is CASSVGVEGAGQPQHF. In DNA form, the CDR3 reads TGTGCCAGCAGCGTAGGGGTCGAGGGGGCCGGACAGCCCCAGCATTTT. The rearrangement uses TRBV9 and TRBJ1-5; 7 bases map to TRBD1. The CDR3 totals 16 residues. Germline CDR1 is SGDLS and CDR2 is YYNGEE. The junction had 10 bases not matched to a gene; V was cut back by 0 bases and J by 7 bases.

The chain recombines TRBV5-1 with TRBJ1-2, with 8 bases that match TRBD1. J gave up 7 bases and V 0 bases, and 5 bases lay outside the gene matches. CDR1 and CDR2 (germline): SGHRS, YFSETQ. The CDR3 consists of 14 residues. The chain's CDR3 is CASSLEDRAPGYTF. CDR3 in DNA: TGCGCCAGCAGCTTGGAGGACAGGGCCCCTGGCTACACCTTC.

The rearrangement uses TRBV7-9 and TRBJ2-1, with a tentative D call TRBD2 (6 bases). Between the trimmed V and J ends, which lost 4 bases and 9 bases, there was a span of 13 bases. The CDR3 length is 13 residues. CDR1 SEHNR and CDR2 FQNEAQ come from the germline V gene (reference sequence). CDR3: CASSSGLYIEQFF. CDR3 in DNA: TGTGCCAGCAGCTCTGGACTATATATTGAGCAGTTCTTC.

The chain recombines TRBV5-1 with TRBJ1-4, with a tentative D call TRBD1 (6 bases). Between the trimmed V and J ends, which lost 0 bases and 5 bases, there was a span of 11 bases. Germline CDR1 reads SGHRS; CDR2 reads YFSETQ. CDR3 length: 15 amino acids. CDR3 in DNA: TGCGCCAGCAGCTTGGGTCCAGGGGCAAATGAAAAACTGTTTTTT. Its translation: CASSLGPGANEKLFF.

This rearrangement joins TRBV12-5 to TRBJ1-2; no clear D gene. Germline V CDR1 and CDR2: LGHNT, FRNRAP. The V end lost 2 bases, the J end lost 3 bases, and 7 bases lay between the germline ends. The length of the CDR3 is 13 residues. CDR3 residues: CASGLIHYYGYTF. For the CDR3, the DNA is TGTGCTAGTGGTTTGATACATTACTATGGCTACACCTTC.

The chain is built from TRBV5-1 and TRBJ1-2; D remains ambiguous. Germline V gene sequence: CDR1 SGHRS, CDR2 YFSETQ. The CDR3 runs to 14 residues. Deletions cut 0 bases from V and 8 bases from J, with 14 bases between. This CDR3 is CASSLEAVSYGYTF. The CDR3 region has the DNA TGCGCCAGCAGCTTGGAGGCGGTATCCTACGGCTACACCTTC.

The V gene is TRBV21-1, the J gene TRBJ2-7; the table's D call, TRBD1, was not checked against the DNA. TRBV21-1 is reported as a pseudogene. The CDR3 has 15 amino acids. The CDR3 DNA follows: TGTGCCAGCAGCAAAGCGGTCAGGGGTCCCTACGAGCAGTACTTC. Translating it yields CASSKAVRGPYEQYF.

J is TRBJ1-6 and V is TRBV6-5; D not certain. Trimming took 7 bases from V and 7 from J, leaving 11 bases between them. This CDR3 is 13 amino acids long. The germline V gene has CDR1 MNHEY and CDR2 SVGAGI. The DNA of the CDR3 is TGTGCCAGCAACCTTCACGGGAATTCACCCCTCCACTTT. It encodes CASNLHGNSPLHF.

The V gene is TRBV3-1 (or the pseudogene TRBV3-2), the J gene TRBJ1-1; 9 nucleotides match TRBD1. This CDR3 is built from 15 residues. V was pared by 1 base and J by 5 bases, with 5 bases of the junction left unmatched. Germline lookup yields CDR1 LGHDT and CDR2 YNNKEL (reference sequence). CDR3 DNA: TGTGCCAGCAGCCAAGGGGACAGGGCAAGAACTGAAGCTTTCTTT. This encodes CASSQGDRARTEAFF.